Below, one TCR beta chain is given with its context. The CDR3 is made up of 15 amino acids. The J segment lost 2 bases and the V segment lost 7 bases, leaving 8 bases of the junction unmatched. Germline CDR1 SGHRS, CDR2 YFSETQ. This sample is drawn from a study of blood T cell repertoires in COVID-19. Study background: The analysed material was cDNA or gDNA that came from T cells, B-cell-depleted T cells, or PBMCs.

In the original processing: Amplification of reference gene primers was used by the study to estimate nucleated cell counts. Clones were sequenced by immunoSEQ multiplex PCR, and TCRdb holds only the in-frame ones, with some missing. The V and J calls and clone size come from that table; D and trimming were worked out from the DNA. The data hold approximately 190,000 clones, with 86% observed a single time. This sequence originates from a man older than 75 with acute or convalescent COVID-19. The gene calls are TRBV5-1 and TRBJ2-3, with 9 nucleotides matching TRBD2. Sequenced material: peripheral blood. CDR3 sequence reads: CASGVRGGSTDTQYF. CDR3 DNA sequence: TGCGCCAGCGGAGTGCGGGGGGGCTCCACAGATACGCAGTATTTT.